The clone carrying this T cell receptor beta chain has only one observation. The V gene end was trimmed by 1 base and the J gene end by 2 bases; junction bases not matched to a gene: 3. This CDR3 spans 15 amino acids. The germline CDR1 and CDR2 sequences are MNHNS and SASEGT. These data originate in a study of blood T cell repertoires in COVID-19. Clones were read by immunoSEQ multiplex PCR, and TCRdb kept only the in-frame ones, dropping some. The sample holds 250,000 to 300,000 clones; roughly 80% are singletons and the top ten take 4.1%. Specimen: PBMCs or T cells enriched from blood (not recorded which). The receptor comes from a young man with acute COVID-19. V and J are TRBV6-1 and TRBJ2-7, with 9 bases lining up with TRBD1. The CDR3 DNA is TGTGCCAGCAGTGAAGACACAGGGGGCCCCTACGAGCAGTACGTC. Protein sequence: CASSEDTGGPYEQYV.